This T cell receptor beta chain was recovered during a study of blood T cell repertoires in COVID-19. Profiling relied on immunoSEQ multiplex PCR, and the TCRdb table lists in-frame clones only, not all of them. This sample has roughly 230,000 clones, with around 91% found just once. What was sequenced was peripheral blood. The TCR originated in a woman aged 55-75 years with COVID-19, enrolled during active disease.

The CDR3 reads CASSSRPTGGAEKLFF. The CDR3 DNA reads TGTGCCAGCAGCTCACGCCCAACAGGGGGCGCCGAAAAACTGTTTTTT. This chain uses TRBV7-2 with TRBJ1-4; 9 nucleotides match TRBD1. This CDR3 region has 16 residues. Germline V gene data show CDR1 as SGHTA and CDR2 as FQGNSA. The junction had 11 bases not matched to a gene; V was cut back by 4 bases and J by 8 bases.